This entry describes one T cell receptor (beta chain). Its matching antigen is unknown. Treatment defined: oral pan-JAK inhibitor, 5-10 mg twice daily. As the sequencing template, cDNA was produced by extracting RNA and reverse transcribing it. The method was immunoSEQ multiplex PCR; TCRdb's version includes in-frame clones alone and lacks a portion of them. The sample has 210,000 or so clones, approximately 67% seen once; the top ten hold 0.95% to 1.5%. This sample is part of a study of CD8+ T cells in alopecia areata. Notes on the study in general: Throughout tofacitinib, many expanded lesional clones continued to persist in scalp and blood. Among the top 100, expanded CD8+ clones were significantly decreased by tofacitinib, as was scalp clonality.

The sequence was obtained from a human donor with alopecia areata. The specimen comprised CD4+ T cells sorted from blood, sampled around week 44, from a patient treated with tofacitinib.

CDR3 region: CSVEVGRDTEAFF. The CDR3 DNA is TGCAGCGTTGAAGTGGGGCGAGACACTGAAGCTTTCTTT. This chain links TRBV29-1 with TRBJ1-1, with a weak D call TRBD1 (5 bases). V was pared by 1 base and J by 3 bases, with 9 bases between. Germline V gene sequence: CDR1 SQVTM, CDR2 ANQGSEA. CDR3 length equals 13 residues.